Listed below are T cell receptor beta chains from one sample, sequenced in a study of human T cells and chemical hapten exposure. TCRdb re-called the RACE reads through MiXCR, storing one row per CDR3 protein. The table records just over 90,000 distinct CDR3 sequences, about 8.6% of them present only once. Sample: whole blood. The receptors were sampled from a female donor in good health. Some clones in this sample may be carry-over from other donors' samples. Each CDR3 is given with its conserved first and last residue. The order of the fields is CDR3 DNA, CDR3 protein, J gene, V gene, D gene, clone size. D genes are given only for firm matches. Some rows mark clone size as missing; the rest say once, few, many or name a class of expanded clone.

CDR3nt: TGTGCCAGCAGCTTTAGAGACCTCGCAGATACGCAGTATTTT; CDR3aa: CASSFRDLADTQYF; j_gene: TRBJ2-3; v_gene: TRBV7-8; d_gene: NA; abundance: NA
CDR3nt: TGCAGCGTAGAACCGGGACAGAACTATGGCTACACCTTC; CDR3aa: CSVEPGQNYGYTF; j_gene: TRBJ1-2; v_gene: TRBV29-1; d_gene: TRBD1; abundance: many
CDR3nt: TGTGCCAGCATCGCGCAGGGCCCCTATCAGCCCCAGCATTTT; CDR3aa: CASIAQGPYQPQHF; j_gene: TRBJ1-5; v_gene: TRBV6-1; d_gene: NA; abundance: NA
CDR3nt: TGTGCCACCCCGGACAGGGCCTATGGCTACACCTTC; CDR3aa: CATPDRAYGYTF; j_gene: TRBJ1-2; v_gene: TRBV2; d_gene: TRBD1; abundance: NA
CDR3nt: TGCGCCAGCAGCTTGGTAGGAGGGAGGGACACTGAAGCTTTCTTT; CDR3aa: CASSLVGGRDTEAFF; j_gene: TRBJ1-1; v_gene: TRBV5-1; d_gene: NA; abundance: few
CDR3nt: TGCGCCAGCAGCTTGGAAGGCAGGGGGCTTGGGGAGCAGTACTTC; CDR3aa: CASSLEGRGLGEQYF; j_gene: TRBJ2-7; v_gene: TRBV5-1; d_gene: TRBD1; abundance: NA
CDR3nt: TGTGCCAGCAGCCATCTCCAGGGGGTCCCCTCTGGGGCCAACGTCCTGACTTTC; CDR3aa: CASSHLQGVPSGANVLTF; j_gene: TRBJ2-6; v_gene: TRBV4-2; d_gene: TRBD1; abundance: NA
CDR3nt: TGCAGCGCCGAGGGGACAGAGAACACTGAAGCTTTCTTT; CDR3aa: CSAEGTENTEAFF; j_gene: TRBJ1-1; v_gene: TRBV29-1; d_gene: TRBD1; abundance: many
CDR3nt: TGTGCCAGCAGCGTAGGACAGGCCCCTTCCTACGAGCAGTACTTC; CDR3aa: CASSVGQAPSYEQYF; j_gene: TRBJ2-7; v_gene: TRBV9; d_gene: NA; abundance: NA
CDR3nt: TGTGCCAGCGAGCAGGGAGGACAGGGAAGGGTTGGCTACACCTTC; CDR3aa: CASEQGGQGRVGYTF; j_gene: TRBJ1-2; v_gene: TRBV2; d_gene: TRBD1; abundance: many
CDR3nt: TGTGCCAGCAGTGAAAGACGGACGGGGGCCAACGTCCTGACTTTC; CDR3aa: CASSERRTGANVLTF; j_gene: TRBJ2-6; v_gene: TRBV6-1; d_gene: NA; abundance: NA
CDR3nt: TGCAGTGCTAATAGCGGGAGAGGGGTGACGAGGACGGTGGATACGCAGTATTTT; CDR3aa: CSANSGRGVTRTVDTQYF; j_gene: TRBJ2-3; v_gene: TRBV20-1; d_gene: TRBD2; abundance: few
CDR3nt: TGTGCCAGCATCAACTTTCTAGGGACAAAGAATGAGCAGTTCTTC; CDR3aa: CASINFLGTKNEQFF; j_gene: TRBJ2-1; v_gene: TRBV7-2; d_gene: NA; abundance: NA
CDR3nt: TGTGCCAGCAGTGAAGCGCTTTGGCAGACCTATGGCTACACCTTC; CDR3aa: CASSEALWQTYGYTF; j_gene: TRBJ1-2; v_gene: TRBV6-1; d_gene: NA; abundance: many
CDR3nt: TGTGCCAGCAGTCTCCCCGAAGACACTGAAGCTTTCTTT; CDR3aa: CASSLPEDTEAFF; j_gene: TRBJ1-1; v_gene: TRBV12-3/TRBV12-4; d_gene: NA; abundance: NA
CDR3nt: TGTGCCAGCAGCCCGCCCACCGCGAATGAGCAGTTCTTC; CDR3aa: CASSPPTANEQFF; j_gene: TRBJ2-1; v_gene: TRBV7-8; d_gene: NA; abundance: few
CDR3nt: TGTGCCAGCAGGGAAACAGCGGAAGTTAATGAAAAACTGTTTTTT; CDR3aa: CASRETAEVNEKLFF; j_gene: TRBJ1-4; v_gene: TRBV7-8; d_gene: NA; abundance: NA
CDR3nt: TGTGCCAGCAGCTTAGACAGTGGAGCTTTCTTT; CDR3aa: CASSLDSGAFF; j_gene: TRBJ1-1; v_gene: TRBV7-9; d_gene: NA; abundance: few
CDR3nt: TGTGCCAGCACCGGGACTAGCGGTTCCTACGAGCAGTACTTC; CDR3aa: CASTGTSGSYEQYF; j_gene: TRBJ2-7; v_gene: TRBV6-6; d_gene: TRBD2; abundance: many
CDR3nt: TGCAGTGCTAGAGCCGACGGCGATAGCAATCAGCCCCAGCATTTT; CDR3aa: CSARADGDSNQPQHF; j_gene: TRBJ1-5; v_gene: TRBV20-1; d_gene: NA; abundance: many
CDR3nt: TGTGCCAGCAGTGGAGGGGGCGCAAGGAAGCCCCAGCATTTT; CDR3aa: CASSGGGARKPQHF; j_gene: TRBJ1-5; v_gene: TRBV2; d_gene: TRBD1; abundance: many
CDR3nt: TGTGCCAGCAGTCATGGACAAAGTTCACCCCTCCACTTT; CDR3aa: CASSHGQSSPLHF; j_gene: TRBJ1-6; v_gene: TRBV12-3/TRBV12-4; d_gene: NA; abundance: NA
CDR3nt: TGTGCCAGCAGTTACGACAGTCTTGAAAAACTGTTTTTT; CDR3aa: CASSYDSLEKLFF; j_gene: TRBJ1-4; v_gene: TRBV28; d_gene: NA; abundance: few
CDR3nt: TGTGCCAGCAGCTTAGCGTGGTCAGATACGCAGTATTTT; CDR3aa: CASSLAWSDTQYF; j_gene: TRBJ2-3; v_gene: TRBV7-6; d_gene: NA; abundance: NA
CDR3nt: TGTGCCAGCGAACCCAGTCCCGGTTACAATGAGCAGTTCTTC; CDR3aa: CASEPSPGYNEQFF; j_gene: TRBJ2-1; v_gene: TRBV5-4; d_gene: NA; abundance: NA
CDR3nt: TGTGCCAGTAGTCCCGTGGCGGGGGAGACCCAGTACTTC; CDR3aa: CASSPVAGETQYF; j_gene: TRBJ2-5; v_gene: TRBV19; d_gene: NA; abundance: many
CDR3nt: TGTGCCACTACCTCCTATTGGGGGGCAGATACGCAGTATTTT; CDR3aa: CATTSYWGADTQYF; j_gene: TRBJ2-3; v_gene: TRBV12-3/TRBV12-4; d_gene: NA; abundance: few
CDR3nt: TGTGCCAGCAGTTTGGGAAAGCGGGTATATAAAACTAGCACAGATACGCAGTATTTT; CDR3aa: CASSLGKRVYKTSTDTQYF; j_gene: TRBJ2-3; v_gene: TRBV28; d_gene: NA; abundance: few